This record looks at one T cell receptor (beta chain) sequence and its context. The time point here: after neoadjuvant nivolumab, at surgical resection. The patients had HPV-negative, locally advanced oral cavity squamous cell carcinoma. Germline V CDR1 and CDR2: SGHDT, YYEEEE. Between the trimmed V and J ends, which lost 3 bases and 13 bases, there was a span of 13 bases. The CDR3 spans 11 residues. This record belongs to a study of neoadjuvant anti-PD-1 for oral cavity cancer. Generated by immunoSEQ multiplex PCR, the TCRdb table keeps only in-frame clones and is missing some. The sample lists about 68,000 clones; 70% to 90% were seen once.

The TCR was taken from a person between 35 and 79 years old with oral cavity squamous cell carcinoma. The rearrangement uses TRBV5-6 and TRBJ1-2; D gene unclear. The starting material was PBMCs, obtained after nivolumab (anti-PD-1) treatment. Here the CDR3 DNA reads TGTGCCAGCAGCTCAGGACGGGGTGGCACCTTC. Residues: CASSSGRGGTF.